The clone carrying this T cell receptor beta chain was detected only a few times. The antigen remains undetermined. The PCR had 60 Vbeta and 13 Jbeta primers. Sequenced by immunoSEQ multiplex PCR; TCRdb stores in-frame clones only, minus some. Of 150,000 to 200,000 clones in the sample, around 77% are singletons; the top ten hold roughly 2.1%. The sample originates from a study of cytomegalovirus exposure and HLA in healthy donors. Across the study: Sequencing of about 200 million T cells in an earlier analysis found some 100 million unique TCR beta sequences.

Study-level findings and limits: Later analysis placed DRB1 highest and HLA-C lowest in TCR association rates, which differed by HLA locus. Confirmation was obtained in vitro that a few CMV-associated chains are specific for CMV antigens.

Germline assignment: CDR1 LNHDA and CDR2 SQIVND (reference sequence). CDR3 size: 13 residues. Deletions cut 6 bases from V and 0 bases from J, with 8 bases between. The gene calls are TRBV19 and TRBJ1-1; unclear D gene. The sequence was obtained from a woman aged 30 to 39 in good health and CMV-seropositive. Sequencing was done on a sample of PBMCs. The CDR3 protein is CASRRVLNTEAFF. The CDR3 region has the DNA TGTGCCAGTAGACGAGTGCTGAACACTGAAGCTTTCTTT.